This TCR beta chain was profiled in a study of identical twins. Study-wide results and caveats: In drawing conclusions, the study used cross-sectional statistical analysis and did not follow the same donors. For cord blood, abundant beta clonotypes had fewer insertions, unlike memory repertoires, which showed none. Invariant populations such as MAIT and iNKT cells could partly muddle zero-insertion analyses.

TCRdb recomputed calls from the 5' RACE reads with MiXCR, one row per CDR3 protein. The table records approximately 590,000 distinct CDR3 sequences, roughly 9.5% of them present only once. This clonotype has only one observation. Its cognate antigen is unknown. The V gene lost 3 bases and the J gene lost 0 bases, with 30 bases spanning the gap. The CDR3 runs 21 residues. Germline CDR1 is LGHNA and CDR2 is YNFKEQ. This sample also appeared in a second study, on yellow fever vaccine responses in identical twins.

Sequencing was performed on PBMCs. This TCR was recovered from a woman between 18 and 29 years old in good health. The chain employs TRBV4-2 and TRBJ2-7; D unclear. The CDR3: CASSQEPISQPGLRSSYEQYF. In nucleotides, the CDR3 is TGTGCCAGCAGCCAGGAACCTATCTCCCAACCTGGGTTGCGGAGCTCCTACGAGCAGTACTTC.